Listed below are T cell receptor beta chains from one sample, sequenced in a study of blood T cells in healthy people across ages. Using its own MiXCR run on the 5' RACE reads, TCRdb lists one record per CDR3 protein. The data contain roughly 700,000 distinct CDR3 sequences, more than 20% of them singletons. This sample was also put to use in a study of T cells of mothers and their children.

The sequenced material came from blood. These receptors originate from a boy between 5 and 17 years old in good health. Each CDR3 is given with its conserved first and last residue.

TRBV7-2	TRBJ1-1	CASRTDWNTEAFF
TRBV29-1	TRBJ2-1	CSELTSGGGEQFF
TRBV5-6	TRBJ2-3	CASSTYGTDTQYF
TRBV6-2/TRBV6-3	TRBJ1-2	CAGSYGGGDYGYTF
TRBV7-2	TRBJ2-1	CASSKSGYNEQFF
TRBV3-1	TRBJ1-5	CASSQGNQPQHF
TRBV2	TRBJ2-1	CASSDSGLSYNEQFF
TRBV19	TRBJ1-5	CASSTGQGSYQPQHF
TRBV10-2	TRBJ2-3	CASSETGGGGDTQYF
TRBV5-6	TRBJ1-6	CASSQEQEPGSPLHF
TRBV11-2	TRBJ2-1	CASSPLAGPSYNEQFF
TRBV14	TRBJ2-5	CASSQEGGLFAGRIETQYF
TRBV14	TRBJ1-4	CASSQEQGWEKLFF
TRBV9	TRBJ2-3	CASSGGGAGATDTQYF
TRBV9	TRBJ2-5	CASSAGSPETQYF
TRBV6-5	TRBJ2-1	CASSFIGGLSGRGLDNEQFF
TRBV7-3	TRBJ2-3	CASSLGTDTTDTQYF
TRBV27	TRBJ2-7	CASSEGLAGVNEQYF
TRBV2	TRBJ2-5	CASGTPSGETQYF
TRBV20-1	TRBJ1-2	CSAPGSGTDYGYTF
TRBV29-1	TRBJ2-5	CSVEVTGKETQYF
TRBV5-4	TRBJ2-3	CASSLDPYTDTQYF
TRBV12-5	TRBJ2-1	CASSRRGSSDYNEQFF
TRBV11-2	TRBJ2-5	CASSLDRDRGTQYF
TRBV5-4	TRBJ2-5	CASSLEDGETQYF
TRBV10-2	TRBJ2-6	CASSESSSISGANVLTF
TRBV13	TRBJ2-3	CASSSDGRENTDTQYF
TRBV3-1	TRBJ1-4	CASSQPDRGEKLFF
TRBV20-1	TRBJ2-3	CSASGLAGRLADTQYF
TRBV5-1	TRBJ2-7	CASSFSGGTYEQYF
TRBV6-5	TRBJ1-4	CASSRQGSGNEKLFF
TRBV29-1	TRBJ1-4	CSVTITGIGEKLFF
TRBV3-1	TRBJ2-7	CASSQDGQRGSYEQYF
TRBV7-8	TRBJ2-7	CASGRTGIPEQYF
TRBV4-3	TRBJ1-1	CASSQGQGRMNTEAFF
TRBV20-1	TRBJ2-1	CSEAGQSSYNEQFF
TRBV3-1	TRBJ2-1	CASSQRPSGYNEQFF
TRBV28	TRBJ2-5	CASSPQFGTVQETQYF
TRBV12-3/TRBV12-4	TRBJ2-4	CASSTEGPGDIQYF
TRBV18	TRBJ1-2	CASSPARDYGYTF
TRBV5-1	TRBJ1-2	CASSLKDERPANYGYTF